This is a list of T cell receptor beta chains from one sample in a study of beta chain features in type 1 diabetes. Using immunoSEQ multiplex PCR, the repertoire was profiled, and TCRdb retains in-frame clones only, with some absent. This table has 600,000 to 650,000 clones, less than 20% appearing once. Sequences were obtained from naive CD4+ T cells from blood. Receptors originate from a man younger than 30 in good health. CDR3s include the opening cysteine and the closing phenylalanine or tryptophan. The D gene is left open where the match is weak. Clone size appears in some rows only: once, few, many, or a class for an expanded clone.

clone_size	d_call	v_call	j_call	cdr3_aa	cdr3_nt
few	NA	TRBV11-2	TRBJ2-3	CASSHPRGAGTDTQYF	TGTGCCAGCAGCCACCCCCGGGGGGCGGGCACAGATACGCAGTATTTT
NA	TRBD2	TRBV29-1	TRBJ2-1	CSVSGEASGWSSYNEQFF	TGCAGCGTCTCCGGGGAGGCTAGCGGGTGGTCCTCCTACAATGAGCAGTTCTTC
NA	NA	TRBV9	TRBJ2-7	CASSAGPSYEQYF	TGTGCCAGCAGCGCGGGACCCTCCTACGAGCAGTACTTC
NA	NA	TRBV7-8	TRBJ2-1	CASSMSYNEQFF	TGTGCCAGCAGCATGAGCTACAATGAGCAGTTCTTC
NA	NA	TRBV7-2	TRBJ1-5	CASSLEGPPNQPQHF	TGTGCCAGCAGCTTAGAAGGGCCCCCCAATCAGCCCCAGCATTTT
NA	NA	TRBV4-2	TRBJ1-4	CASSQESPSPTVGVGEKLFF	TGTGCCAGCAGCCAAGAAAGCCCTTCTCCCACAGTGGGGGTAGGAGAAAAACTGTTTTTT
few	NA	TRBV19	TRBJ1-1	CASSIRDQRYTEAFF	TGTGCCAGTAGTATTCGGGACCAGAGGTACACTGAAGCTTTCTTT
NA	TRBD2	TRBV13	TRBJ2-3	CASSFRLAGASDTQYF	TGTGCCAGCAGCTTCCGTCTAGCGGGAGCTTCGGATACGCAGTATTTT
NA	NA	TRBV5-1	TRBJ2-1	CASSLLQRFYNEQFF	TGCGCCAGCAGCTTGTTACAGAGATTCTACAATGAGCAGTTCTTC
few	NA	TRBV7-9	TRBJ1-1	CASSAVGTLNEALNTEAFF	TGTGCCAGCAGCGCCGTCGGGACACTTAATGAGGCGTTGAACACTGAAGCTTTCTTT
NA	TRBD2	TRBV7-3	TRBJ2-1	CASSLELAGAAGEQFF	TGTGCCAGCAGCTTAGAGCTAGCGGGAGCAGCTGGGGAGCAGTTCTTC
NA	TRBD1	TRBV9	TRBJ2-1	CASSVGILRQGNNEQFF	TGTGCCAGCAGCGTAGGCATCCTACGACAGGGAAACAATGAGCAGTTCTTC
few	NA	TRBV7-8	TRBJ1-1	CASSLAGRTEAFF	TGTGCCAGCAGCTTAGCGGGCAGAACTGAAGCTTTCTTT
NA	NA	TRBV5-1	TRBJ2-3	CASSPQRADTQYF	TGCGCCAGCAGCCCCCAACGGGCAGATACGCAGTATTTT
NA	TRBD2	TRBV18	TRBJ2-7	CASSPPTSGRAEQYF	TGTGCCAGCTCACCACCGACTAGCGGGAGGGCCGAGCAGTACTTC
many	NA	TRBV14	TRBJ2-1	CASSQVGFSYNEQFF	TGTGCCAGCAGCCAAGTTGGCTTCTCCTACAATGAGCAGTTCTTC
NA	NA	TRBV11-3	TRBJ2-7	CASSLRQNYEQYF	TGTGCCAGCAGCTTACGGCAGAACTACGAGCAGTACTTC
NA	TRBD1	TRBV28	TRBJ1-2	CASSLQGAGYGYTF	TGTGCCAGCAGTTTGCAGGGGGCTGGCTATGGCTACACCTTC
NA	NA	TRBV10-3	TRBJ1-1	CAIDYDGQRNTEAFF	TGTGCCATCGACTACGACGGCCAGAGGAACACTGAAGCTTTCTTT
NA	NA	TRBV9	TRBJ2-1	CASSVDGLYNEQFF	TGTGCCAGCAGCGTAGATGGACTTTACAATGAGCAGTTCTTC
few	NA	TRBV7-2	TRBJ2-5	CASSLAAARQYF	TGTGCCAGCAGCTTAGCGGCGGCTCGACAGTACTTC
NA	NA	TRBV9	TRBJ1-4	CASSEAATNEKLFF	TGTGCCAGCAGCGAGGCTGCAACTAATGAAAAACTGTTTTTT
few	TRBD2	TRBV25-1	TRBJ2-1	CASSDPGLGRNEQFF	TGTGCCAGCAGTGATCCGGGACTAGGGCGAAATGAGCAGTTCTTC
NA	NA	TRBV7-2	TRBJ1-1	CASSLGVGMGTEAFF	TGTGCCAGCAGCTTAGGGGTAGGAATGGGAACTGAAGCTTTCTTT
few	NA	TRBV9	TRBJ2-7	CASSTQGFGSYEQYF	TGTGCCAGCAGCACCCAAGGGTTCGGGTCCTACGAGCAGTACTTC
few	NA	TRBV5-6	TRBJ2-7	CASSRNYEQYF	TGTGCCAGCAGCCGCAACTACGAGCAGTACTTC
few	NA	TRBV21-1	TRBJ2-5	CASSKARARQGEGNQETQYF	TGTGCCAGCAGCAAAGCGCGAGCAAGACAGGGGGAGGGGAATCAAGAGACCCAGTACTTC
NA	NA	TRBV29-1	TRBJ1-3	CSGRLSSGNTIYF	TGCAGCGGCCGACTTAGCTCTGGAAACACCATATATTTT
NA	NA	TRBV6-1	TRBJ2-5	CASSSPPAGQETQYF	TGTGCCAGCAGTTCCCCCCCAGCGGGCCAAGAGACCCAGTACTTC
NA	TRBD1	TRBV15	TRBJ1-4	CATSLGTGVFNEKLFF	TGTGCCACCAGCTTAGGGACAGGAGTCTTTAATGAAAAACTGTTTTTT
NA	NA	TRBV28	TRBJ2-7	CASEIPGTYEQYF	TGTGCCAGCGAAATCCCTGGCACCTACGAGCAGTACTTC
few	NA	TRBV27	TRBJ2-4	CASSLRRGGTTLRAKNIQYF	TGTGCCAGCAGTTTGCGCCGGGGTGGCACTACCCTTCGAGCCAAAAACATTCAGTACTTC
few	NA	TRBV7-2	TRBJ2-1	CASSLGVGNYNEQFF	TGTGCCAGCAGCTTAGGGGTTGGGAACTACAATGAGCAGTTCTTC
NA	TRBD2	TRBV28	TRBJ2-7	CASRLGTSLREQYF	TGTGCCAGCAGACTAGGGACTAGTCTGAGGGAGCAGTACTTC
NA	NA	TRBV11-1	TRBJ1-5	CASSLTEGQPQHF	TGTGCCAGCAGCTTAACGGAGGGGCAGCCCCAGCATTTT
few	NA	TRBV5-4	TRBJ1-6	CASSTIQGMGYNSPLHF	TGTGCCAGCAGCACCATACAGGGAATGGGCTATAATTCACCCCTCCACTTT
NA	TRBD1	TRBV7-2	TRBJ1-2	CASSLEGAGGFHYGYTF	TGTGCCAGCAGCTTAGAAGGGGCAGGGGGATTCCACTATGGCTACACCTTC
few	NA	TRBV5-5	TRBJ2-7	CASSLAWGSYEQYF	TGTGCCAGCAGCTTGGCCTGGGGTTCCTACGAGCAGTACTTC
few	NA	TRBV6-5	TRBJ2-1	CASSLKKFPHEQFF	TGTGCCAGCAGTTTGAAGAAATTTCCCCATGAGCAGTTCTTC
NA	NA	TRBV4-2	TRBJ2-1	CASSLPTNNNEQFF	TGTGCCAGCAGCCTACCGACTAATAACAATGAGCAGTTCTTC
NA	NA	TRBV28	TRBJ1-2	CASSLRVRQLGYTF	TGTGCCAGCAGTTTGCGGGTACGTCAGCTTGGCTACACCTTC
few	TRBD1	TRBV28	TRBJ1-2	CASSPGQGGTGYGYTF	TGTGCCAGCAGCCCCGGACAGGGCGGAACTGGGTATGGCTACACCTTC
NA	NA	TRBV27	TRBJ1-1	CASSLSWKTEAFF	TGTGCCAGCAGTTTATCATGGAAGACTGAAGCTTTCTTT
NA	TRBD1	TRBV28	TRBJ1-2	CALRDRGHGYTF	TGTGCCCTCCGGGACAGAGGCCATGGCTACACCTTC
NA	NA	TRBV6-6	TRBJ1-1	CASSYPRAEAFF	TGTGCCAGCAGTTACCCCCGGGCTGAAGCTTTCTTT
few	TRBD1	TRBV28	TRBJ2-7	CASSLLDRGGGEQYF	TGTGCCAGCAGTTTATTAGACAGGGGAGGTGGGGAGCAGTACTTC
few	TRBD2	TRBV5-4	TRBJ2-1	CASSRRGLAGEEWVF	TGTGCCAGCAGCAGACGGGGACTAGCGGGAGAGGAATGGGTCTTC
few	TRBD1	TRBV7-9	TRBJ2-7	CASSPGTGFPYEQYF	TGTGCCAGCAGCCCCGGGACAGGCTTCCCCTACGAGCAGTACTTC
NA	NA	TRBV13	TRBJ2-1	CASSLTRLGEQFF	TGTGCCAGCAGCTTAACTAGACTAGGGGAGCAGTTCTTC
few	TRBD2	TRBV28	TRBJ2-3	CASSLSGSGGDTQYF	TGTGCCAGCAGCCTTAGCGGGAGCGGAGGAGATACGCAGTATTTT
NA	NA	TRBV19	TRBJ2-4	CASWTVKAKNIQYF	TGTGCCAGTTGGACGGTGAAAGCCAAAAACATTCAGTACTTC
few	NA	TRBV4-3	TRBJ2-7	CASSQDPNSYEQYF	TGCGCCAGCAGCCAAGATCCCAACTCCTACGAGCAGTACTTC
few	NA	TRBV6-1	TRBJ2-7	CASSETPAYEQYF	TGTGCCAGCAGTGAGACCCCCGCCTACGAGCAGTACTTC
few	TRBD1	TRBV2	TRBJ1-1	CASSLDRGPTRAFF	TGTGCCAGCAGTCTGGACAGGGGGCCCACGAGGGCTTTCTTT
few	TRBD2	TRBV7-2	TRBJ2-7	CASSLGLTSGRYEQYF	TGTGCCAGCAGCTTAGGGTTGACTAGCGGGCGTTACGAGCAGTACTTC
few	NA	TRBV5-4	TRBJ2-6	CASSTGVSGANVLTF	TGTGCCAGCAGCACGGGGGTCTCTGGGGCCAACGTCCTGACTTTC
few	TRBD1	TRBV6-1	TRBJ2-7	CASSPPGQVTYEQYF	TGTGCCAGCAGTCCTCCGGGACAGGTAACCTACGAGCAGTACTTC
NA	NA	TRBV7-2	TRBJ2-5	CASSLLETQYF	TGTGCCAGCAGCTTACTAGAGACCCAGTACTTC
few	NA	TRBV21-1	TRBJ2-3	CASIAGAVNTDTQYF	TGTGCCAGCATAGCGGGAGCGGTTAACACAGATACGCAGTATTTT